The entry that follows covers one T cell receptor (beta chain) sequence. Its antigen is undetermined. The DNA is left out, because the CDR3 cannot be placed on it with certainty; the CDR3 is given as TCRdb lists it. The source of the sample is a study of graft-versus-host responses after intestinal transplantation. Study-level results: Allograft clonal ratios (graft-versus-host to host-versus-graft) were high in patients who had graft-donor T cell macrochimerism.

Only in-frame clones appear in the TCRdb table, and some are missing; sequencing was by immunoSEQ multiplex PCR. The sample records about 98,000 clones, around 88% being singletons. The origin of this receptor is a human patient who received an intestinal transplant, so some T cells may come from the graft donor. This material consisted of PBMCs, taken 255 days after intestinal transplant.

The CDR3 spells CASSTSDRGYEQYF. V and J are TRBV6-6 and TRBJ2-7; the table calls TRBD1, which could not be checked here. The CDR3 is 14 amino acids in total, end residues counted. The germline gives CDR1 MNHNY, CDR2 SVGAGI (reference sequence).